This entry is about one T cell receptor beta chain. The antigen remains unidentified. This entry belongs to a study of OX40 agonist ivuxolimab in advanced cancers. The wider study: The patients received agonistic anti-OX40 (CD134) antibody ivuxolimab.

Sampling of blood occurred at baseline, cycle 4 day 1, and cycle 7 day 1. The study, taken as a whole, reports: Partial responders treated at 0.1-3.0 mg/kg exhibited clonal expansion among the lowest measured. At 0.1 to 3.0 mg/kg and by week 6, clonal expansion occurred in CD4+ and CD8+ blood T cells.

Assay: immunoSEQ multiplex PCR; the TCRdb copy retains only in-frame clones and omits some. The sample lists 79,000 or so clones, roughly nine tenths occurring once. Germline loops: CDR1 MNHEY, CDR2 SMNVEV (reference sequence). This CDR3 spans 13 amino acids. V gave up 5 bases and J gave up 1 base, with 8 bases separating them. The J gene is TRBJ2-5, the V gene TRBV27, with D possibly TRBD1 on 6 matching bases. The input for sequencing was CD4+ or CD8+ T cells sorted from blood, taken in a trial of the OX40 agonist ivuxolimab. This TCR was recovered from an adult with an advanced solid tumor such as melanoma, head and neck, liver or kidney cancer. CDR3 sequence (DNA): TGTGCCAGCAGTGGGGGCAGCCAAGAGACCCAGTACTTC. It specifies CASSGGSQETQYF.